These 22 T cell receptor beta chains came from one sample sequenced in a study of blood T cell repertoires in COVID-19. Data came from immunoSEQ multiplex PCR; TCRdb stores just in-frame clones and leaves some out. Of 160,000 or so clones in the sample, 80% to 95% were seen once. Sample: peripheral blood. Receptors originate from a woman aged 60-75 years with COVID-19, enrolled during active disease.

The rearrangement links TRBV27 to TRBJ1-4; a possible D gene is TRBD1 (6 bases). The CDR3 has 15 residues. The germline V and J ends were trimmed by 5 bases and 0 bases, with 10 bases remaining between them. Germline CDR1 reads MNHEY; CDR2 reads SMNVEV (reference sequence). As DNA, the CDR3 is TGTGCCAGCAGTGAACGACAGGCAACTAATGAAAAACTGTTTTTT. This translates into CASSERQATNEKLFF.

The V and J genes are TRBV25-1 and TRBJ1-1; D ambiguous. V was pared by 6 bases and J by 2 bases, with 13 bases between. Germline CDR1 reads MGHDK; CDR2 reads SYGVNS. This CDR3 contains 14 residues. CDR3 sequence: CASSFTEGNTEAFF. CDR3 bases: TGTGCCAGCAGCTTCACGGAGGGAAACACTGAAGCTTTCTTT.

The CDR3 coding sequence is TGTGCCAGCAGCCCTAGACAGGGGGCGGGCTACACCTTC. Encoded protein: CASSPRQGAGYTF. The J gene is TRBJ1-2, the V gene TRBV12-3 or TRBV12-4, with 10 bases fitting TRBD1. Trimming took 6 bases from V and 8 from J; bases not matched to a gene: 6. The CDR3 covers 13 residues.

This chain connects TRBV7-7 to TRBJ2-5; 10 bases line up with TRBD2. With 5 bases clipped from V and 6 bases from J, the junction kept 12 bases outside the gene matches. This CDR3 contains 16 residues. Germline V gives CDR1 SSHAT, CDR2 FNYEAQ (reference sequence). The DNA of the CDR3 is TGTGCCAGCAGCAGCTTTAAGAGCGGGGGGGAAAAGACCCAGTACTTC. This translates into CASSSFKSGGEKTQYF.

The chain employs TRBV14 and TRBJ2-6; 12 nucleotides match TRBD1. J gave up 4 bases and V 4 bases, and 23 bases lay outside the gene matches. The CDR3 has 23 amino acids. Germline V gene data show CDR1 as SGHDN and CDR2 as FVKESK. The CDR3 DNA reads TGTGCCAGCAGCCCCCCCCCGGGACAGGGGGCGCTTACCGGGCTTTTAGGGGCCAACGTCCTGACTTTC. Its protein is CASSPPPGQGALTGLLGANVLTF.

With respect to this clone: This sample also contains other DNA sequences that code for the same CDR3. The chain recombines TRBV18 with TRBJ2-2; perhaps TRBD2 as D (5 bases). V shed 1 base and J shed 6 bases, with 6 bases lying between them. CDR3 length: 13 amino acids. CDR1 is KGHSH and CDR2 is LQKENI in the germline V gene. The CDR3 DNA follows: TGTGCCAGCTCACCACGAGGGTCCGGGGAGCTGTTTTTT. It translates to CASSPRGSGELFF.

This clone showed up just a few times. Other DNA sequences of this sample code for an identical CDR3. The V call is TRBV7-9, the J call TRBJ1-1; D is unclear. The CDR3 covers 14 residues. Germline CDR1 is SEHNR and CDR2 is FQNEAQ (reference sequence). The germline V and J ends were trimmed by 5 bases and 1 base, with 11 bases remaining between them. This CDR3 reads CASSRGGSNTEAFF. The CDR3 DNA reads as TGTGCCAGCAGCCGGGGAGGTTCGAACACTGAAGCTTTCTTT.

A single count supports this clone. Written as DNA, the CDR3 is TGTGCCAGTAGTATAGGGGGGGGAGTGACTGAAGCTTTCTTT. Protein product: CASSIGGGVTEAFF. V and J are TRBV19 and TRBJ1-1; D perhaps matches TRBD1 (5 bases). The CDR3 consists of 14 residues. The V end was cut by 1 base, the J end by 5 bases, with 11 bases between. CDR1 and CDR2 from the germline V gene are LNHDA and SQIVND (reference sequence).

The CDR3 loop reads CASSFSTGGFYNEQFF. CDR3 bases: TGTGCCAGCAGCTTTTCTACAGGGGGTTTCTACAATGAGCAGTTCTTC. The chain carries TRBV7-3 and TRBJ2-1; TRBD1 matches at 8 bases. Germline values: CDR1 SGHTA, CDR2 FQGTGA. The CDR3 is 16 amino acids. V was pared by 3 bases and J by 3 bases, with 7 bases of the junction left unmatched.

This sequence joins TRBV6-6 and TRBJ1-1, with D perhaps matching TRBD1 (6 bases). The CDR3 is made up of 13 amino acids. The V gene lost 5 bases and the J gene lost 1 base, with 8 bases spanning the gap. Germline V gene sequence: CDR1 MNHNY, CDR2 SVGAGI (reference sequence). CDR3 bases: TGTGCCAGCAGTGCGGACAGGAACACTGAAGCTTTCTTT. Protein sequence: CASSADRNTEAFF.

This chain connects TRBV5-8 to TRBJ2-6; D may be TRBD1 (6 bases). Germline-derived CDR1 and CDR2 are SGHTS and YDEGEE. CDR3 length equals 16 residues. V was shortened by 3 bases and J by 0 bases, with 10 bases between the two germline ends. CDR3 DNA: TGTGCCAGCAGCTCAGGACAGTACTCTGGGGCCAACGTCCTGACTTTC. Its translation is CASSSGQYSGANVLTF. Supplemented by reference TRBV5-8 and TRBJ2-6, the full variable domain reads EAGVTQSPTHLIKTRGQQATLRCSPISGHTSVYWYQQALGLGLQFLLWYDEGEERNRGNFPPRFSGRQFPNYSSELNVNALELEDSALYLCASSSGQYSGANVLTFGAGSRLTVL.

The V gene is TRBV2, the J gene TRBJ1-1; D not certain. V was trimmed by 4 bases and J by 1 base, leaving 16 bases between them. The CDR3 spans 16 residues. The germline V gene encodes CDR1 SNHLY and CDR2 FYNNEI. The CDR3 nucleotides are TGTGCCAGCAGTGGTTTCCCACACGAGGCGAACACTGAAGCTTTCTTT. It is translated as CASSGFPHEANTEAFF. Full variable domain (rest looked up from reference TRBV2 and TRBJ1-1): EPEVTQTPSHQVTQMGQEVILRCVPISNHLYFYWYRQILGQKVEFLVSFYNNEISEKSEIFDDQFSVERPDGSNFTLKIRSTKLEDSAMYFCASSGFPHEANTEAFFGQGTRLTVV.

This rearrangement joins TRBV30 to TRBJ1-5; unclear D gene. The germline V gene encodes CDR1 GTSNPN and CDR2 SVGIG (reference sequence). Trimming removed 5 bases at V and 4 bases at J, with 9 bases between. CDR3 size: 12 residues. This CDR3 is CAWGQVNQPQHF. The CDR3 nucleotides are TGTGCCTGGGGGCAGGTGAATCAGCCCCAGCATTTT.

This chain joins TRBV5-8 and TRBJ1-5, with a tentative D call TRBD1 (6 bases). V shed 7 bases and J shed 0 bases, with 17 bases lying between them. Germline V gene sequence: CDR1 SGHTS, CDR2 YDEGEE. CDR3 length: 16 residues. CDR3: CASGGRGPYSNQPQHF. CDR3 bases: TGTGCCAGCGGAGGCAGGGGACCGTATAGCAATCAGCCCCAGCATTTT.

A few counts support this clone. This chain uses TRBV7-9 with TRBJ2-7; 7 bases line up with TRBD2. This CDR3 comprises 16 residues. From germline, CDR1 is SEHNR and CDR2 FQNEAQ (reference sequence). V shed 1 base, J shed 4 bases, and the junction held 10 bases outside the gene matches. CDR3 coding DNA: TGTGCCAGCAGCTTAGTTCCAGCGGGGTTTAGGTACGAGCAGTACTTC. This sequence encodes CASSLVPAGFRYEQYF.

V gene TRBV7-6 combines with J gene TRBJ2-3; D is ambiguous. Per germline, CDR1 SGHVS and CDR2 FNYEAQ. V lost 5 bases and J 0 bases, leaving 3 bases between the germline ends. This CDR3 has 12 amino acids. CDR3 nucleotide sequence: TGTGCCAGCAGCACTAGCACAGATACGCAGTATTTT. This gives the protein CASSTSTDTQYF.

The J gene is TRBJ1-2, the V gene TRBV4-1; no definite D call. Looked up from germline, CDR1 is MGHRA and CDR2 is YSYEKL. The CDR3 length is 12 residues. Trimming left V 4 bases short and J 4 bases short, with 7 bases between. CDR3 nucleotide sequence: TGCGCCAGCAGCCCCCCGGGCTATGGCTACACCTTC. It is translated as CASSPPGYGYTF.

This chain links TRBV19 with TRBJ1-2, with a possible D match to TRBD1 (5 bases). This CDR3 spans 15 amino acids. Germline V gene sequence: CDR1 LNHDA, CDR2 SQIVND (reference sequence). With 3 bases removed from V and 8 bases from J, the gap between germline ends came to 19 bases. This CDR3 reads CASSMEGNQGWGYTF. DNA of the CDR3: TGTGCCAGTAGTATGGAGGGGAACCAGGGCTGGGGCTACACCTTC.

The genes are TRBV10-3 and TRBJ1-2, with D possibly TRBD1 on 6 matching bases. The CDR3 spans 15 residues. CDR1 and CDR2 (germline): ENHRY, SYGVKD. V dropped 4 bases and J dropped 0 bases, with 12 bases sitting between them. The CDR3 coding sequence is TGTGCCATCAGTGCGGGGACACTATCTAACTATGGCTACACCTTC. Its translation: CAISAGTLSNYGYTF.

This chain connects TRBV27 to TRBJ2-7, with 8 bases identical to TRBD1. Germline lookup yields CDR1 MNHEY and CDR2 SMNVEV (reference sequence). This CDR3 region has 15 residues. J lost 6 bases, V lost 8 bases, and 15 bases had no gene match. The CDR3 spells CASRPADRVASEQYF. In nucleotides, the CDR3 is TGTGCCAGCCGCCCCGCGGACAGGGTAGCCAGCGAGCAGTACTTC.

The chain joins TRBV19 to TRBJ1-6, with D perhaps TRBD1 (6 bases). Looked up from germline, CDR1 is LNHDA and CDR2 is SQIVND (reference sequence). V was clipped by 10 bases and J by 7 bases, with 20 bases between them. The CDR3 is 15 amino acids. The CDR3 is CATRIGWGRNSPLHF. CDR3 DNA: TGTGCCACCCGGATAGGGTGGGGGCGGAATTCACCCCTCCACTTT. Drawing the rest from reference TRBV19 and TRBJ1-6, the complete variable domain is DGGITQSPKYLFRKEGQNVTLSCEQNLNHDAMYWYRQDPGQGLRLIYYSQIVNDFQKGDIAEGYSVSREKKESFPLTVTSAQKNPTAFYLCATRIGWGRNSPLHFGNGTRLTVT.

The chain recombines TRBV6-5 with TRBJ1-1; no clear D gene. CDR1 and CDR2 from the germline V gene are MNHEY and SVGAGI. Trimming left V 7 bases short and J 0 bases short, with 12 bases between. This CDR3 contains 14 residues. The CDR3 loop reads CASNSVALNTEAFF. The CDR3 nucleotides read TGTGCCAGCAACTCAGTAGCTCTGAACACTGAAGCTTTCTTT.